The entry below describes one T cell receptor beta chain. At a deep level, the assay was run. Original data processing: Filtering of immunoSEQ junctional sequences could not match full-length read filtering. Only in-frame clones appear in the TCRdb table, and some are missing; sequencing was by immunoSEQ multiplex PCR. Clone size and V and J calls were adopted from that table, with D and trimming inferred from the DNA. The sample contains roughly 1,500,000 clones, 95% to 99% of which appear only once. The data stem from a study of shared clonotypes between healthy human individuals. V lost 7 bases, J lost 11 bases, and 15 bases lay in between. The CDR3 runs 12 residues. Germline V CDR1 and CDR2: SGHTA, FQGNSA.

The chain recombines TRBV7-2 with TRBJ2-1; D unclear. The sequence came from a man aged 25-40 years in good health. Sequencing was performed on naive CD4+ T cells sorted from blood. Noted subset: CD45RA+ positively selected. The CDR3 region has the DNA TGTGCCAGCACCCTAGTAGTCTGGAAGCAGTTCTTC. As protein: CASTLVVWKQFF.